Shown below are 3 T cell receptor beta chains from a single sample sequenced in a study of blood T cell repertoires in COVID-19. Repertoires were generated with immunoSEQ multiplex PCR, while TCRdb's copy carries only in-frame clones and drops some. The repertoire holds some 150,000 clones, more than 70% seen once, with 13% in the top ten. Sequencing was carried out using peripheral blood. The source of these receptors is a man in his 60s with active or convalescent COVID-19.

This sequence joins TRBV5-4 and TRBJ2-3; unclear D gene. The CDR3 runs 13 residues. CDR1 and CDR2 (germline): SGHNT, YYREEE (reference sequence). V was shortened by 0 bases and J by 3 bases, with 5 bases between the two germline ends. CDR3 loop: CASSLDRTDTQYF. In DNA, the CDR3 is TGTGCCAGCAGCTTGGACCGGACAGATACGCAGTATTTT.

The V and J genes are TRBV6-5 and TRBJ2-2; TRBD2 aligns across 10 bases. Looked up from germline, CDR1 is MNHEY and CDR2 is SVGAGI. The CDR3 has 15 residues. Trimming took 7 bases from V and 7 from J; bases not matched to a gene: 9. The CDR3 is CASMGAGGPGGELFF. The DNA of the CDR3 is TGTGCCAGCATGGGAGCGGGAGGGCCCGGCGGGGAGCTGTTTTTT.

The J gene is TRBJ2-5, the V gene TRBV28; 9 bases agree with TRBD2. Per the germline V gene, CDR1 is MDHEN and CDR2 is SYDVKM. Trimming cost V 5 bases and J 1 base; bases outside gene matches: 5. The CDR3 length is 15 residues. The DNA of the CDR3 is TGTGCCAGCAGTGCGAGCGGGAGGACCCAAGAGACCCAGTACTTC. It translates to CASSASGRTQETQYF.